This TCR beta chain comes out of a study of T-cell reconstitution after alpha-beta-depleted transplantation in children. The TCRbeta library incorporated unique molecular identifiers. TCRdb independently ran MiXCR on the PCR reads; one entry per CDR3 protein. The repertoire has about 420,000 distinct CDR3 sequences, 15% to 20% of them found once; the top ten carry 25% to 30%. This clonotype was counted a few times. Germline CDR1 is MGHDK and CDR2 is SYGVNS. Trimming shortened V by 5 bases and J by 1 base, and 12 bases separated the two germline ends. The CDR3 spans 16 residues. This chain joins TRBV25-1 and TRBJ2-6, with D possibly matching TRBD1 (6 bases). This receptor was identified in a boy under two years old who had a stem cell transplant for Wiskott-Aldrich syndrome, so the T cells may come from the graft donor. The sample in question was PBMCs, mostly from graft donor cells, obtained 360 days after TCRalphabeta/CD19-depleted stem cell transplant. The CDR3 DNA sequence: TGTGCCAGCAGTAAGGGGGTCATTTCTGGGGCCAACGTCCTGACTTTC. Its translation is CASSKGVISGANVLTF. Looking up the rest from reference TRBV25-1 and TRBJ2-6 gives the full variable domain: EADIYQTPRYLVIGTGKKITLECSQTMGHDKMYWYQQDPGMELHLIHYSYGVNSTEKGDLSSESTVSRIRTEHFPLTLESARPSHTSQYLCASSKGVISGANVLTFGAGSRLTVL.